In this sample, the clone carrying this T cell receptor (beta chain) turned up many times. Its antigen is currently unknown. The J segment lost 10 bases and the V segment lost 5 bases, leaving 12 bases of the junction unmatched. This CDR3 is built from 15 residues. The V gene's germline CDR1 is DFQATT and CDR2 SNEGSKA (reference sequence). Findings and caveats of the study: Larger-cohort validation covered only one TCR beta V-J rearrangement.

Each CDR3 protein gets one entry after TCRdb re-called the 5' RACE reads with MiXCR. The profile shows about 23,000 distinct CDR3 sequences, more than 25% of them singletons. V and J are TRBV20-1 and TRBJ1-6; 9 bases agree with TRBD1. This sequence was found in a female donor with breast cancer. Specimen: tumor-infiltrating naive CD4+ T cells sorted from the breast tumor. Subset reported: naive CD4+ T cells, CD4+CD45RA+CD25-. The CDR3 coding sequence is TGCAGTGCTGGAAAATGGACAGGGGATAGCTCACCCCTCCACTTT. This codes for CSAGKWTGDSSPLHF.